This T cell receptor beta chain was recovered during a study of T-cell memory formation after mild COVID-19. Whole-study context: There were largely donor-specific TCR clusters. The study, taken as a whole, reports: For contracting clones, CD4+ ones sat mainly in CM and EM, CD8+ in EMRA.

UMIs and sample barcodes were carried by the TCR alpha and TCR beta cDNA libraries that 5'RACE produced using constant-segment primers. TCRdb recomputed calls from the 5' RACE reads with MiXCR, one row per CDR3 protein. Of roughly 110,000 distinct CDR3 sequences listed, approximately 15% are singletons. On this clonotype itself: Its antigen is undetermined.

The sample consisted of PBMCs or a T cell subset sorted from them (not recorded which). The sequence derives from an adult woman who had mild COVID-19 (a few samples of this study predate the infection). Cell type and time point are not known.

CDR3 residues: CASSSSGETDTQYF. Here the CDR3 DNA reads TGTGCCAGCAGTTCTAGCGGGGAGACAGATACGCAGTATTTT. The V and J genes are TRBV6-2 or TRBV6-3 and TRBJ2-3, with TRBD2 matching over 9 bases. The CDR3 is 14 amino acids. CDR1 and CDR2 (germline): MNHEY, SVGEGT. J gave up 3 bases and V 4 bases, and 2 bases lay outside the gene matches.